These T cell receptor beta chains were read from a single sample in a study of graft-versus-host responses after intestinal transplantation. Profiling relied on immunoSEQ multiplex PCR, and the TCRdb table lists in-frame clones only, not all of them. The profile covers about 6,900 clones, with 20% to 25% appearing a single time and roughly 4% taken by the ten largest. The sample consisted of alloreactive CD4+ T cells from a mixed lymphocyte reaction culture, taken before transplantation. The receptors were gathered from a human patient who was an organ donor for intestinal transplantation. Each CDR3 is given with its conserved first and last residue. A D gene is named only where the DNA matches it firmly. Size tells how often a clone was seen (once, few, many) or the class of an expanded clone, and some rows leave it out.

CDR3aa	CDR3nt	abundance	v_gene	d_gene	j_gene
CASSLLGGGAYEQYF	TGTGCCAGCAGTTTACTTGGGGGAGGGGCCTACGAGCAGTACTTC	-	TRBV27	TRBD2	TRBJ2-7
CASSISGSILTGELFF	TGTGCCAGCAGCATTAGCGGGTCAATATTGACCGGGGAGCTGTTTTTT	-	TRBV5-6	TRBD2	TRBJ2-2
CASSLRAGVGAYEQYF	TGTGCCAGCAGTCTCCGGGCAGGGGTGGGGGCCTACGAGCAGTACTTC	-	TRBV6-6	-	TRBJ2-7
CASSLTSGTFSTDTQYF	TGTGCCAGCAGCTTGACTAGCGGGACTTTTAGCACAGATACGCAGTATTTT	-	TRBV7-9	TRBD2	TRBJ2-3
CAIVGRGNEQYF	TGTGCCATCGTGGGACGCGGGAACGAGCAGTACTTC	-	TRBV10-3	-	TRBJ2-7
CASSEEGYGYTF	TGTGCCAGCAGTGAAGAAGGGTATGGCTACACCTTC	few	TRBV6-1	-	TRBJ1-2
CASIGSGRADTQYF	TGTGCCAGCATCGGAAGCGGGAGGGCGGATACGCAGTATTTT	-	TRBV6-5	TRBD2	TRBJ2-3
CAISGQGHTGELFF	TGTGCCATCAGCGGACAGGGTCACACCGGGGAGCTGTTTTTT	-	TRBV6-5	TRBD1	TRBJ2-2
CATGHAYEQYF	TGTGCCACCGGACACGCCTACGAGCAGTACTTC	few	TRBV11-2	-	TRBJ2-7
CASSLTREGSYEQYF	TGCGCCAGCAGCTTGACGCGGGAGGGTTCCTACGAGCAGTACTTC	-	TRBV5-1	TRBD2	TRBJ2-7
CASSLTGQGMDNEQFF	TGCGCCAGCAGCTTGACAGGACAGGGTATGGACAATGAGCAGTTCTTC	few	TRBV5-1	TRBD1	TRBJ2-1
CASRPQGYNQPQHF	TGTGCCAGCAGGCCACAGGGTTACAATCAGCCCCAGCATTTT	medium-sized	TRBV28	-	TRBJ1-5
CASRFRGGGFIHEQYF	TGTGCCAGCAGATTCCGAGGGGGAGGGTTCATCCACGAGCAGTACTTC	medium-sized	TRBV28	-	TRBJ2-7
CASSQDRGSGTLAGEQFF	TGCGCCAGCAGCCAAGATCGGGGTAGCGGTACCCTCGCGGGTGAGCAGTTCTTC	-	TRBV4-3	-	TRBJ2-1
CASSTDRMLTEQYF	TGTGCCAGTAGTACGGACAGGATGCTTACCGAGCAGTACTTC	-	TRBV19	TRBD1	TRBJ2-7
CASKGERIAKNIQYF	TGTGCCAGCAAGGGGGAGCGGATCGCCAAAAACATTCAGTACTTC	few	TRBV2	-	TRBJ2-4
CASSPLTSGSYSTDTQYF	TGCGCCAGCAGCCCATTGACTAGCGGGAGTTATAGCACAGATACGCAGTATTTT	-	TRBV5-1	TRBD2	TRBJ2-3
CASSARDRPYEQYF	TGTGCCAGCAGTGCCCGGGACAGGCCCTACGAGCAGTACTTC	medium-sized	TRBV25-1	TRBD1	TRBJ2-7
CASSLVRGYGYTF	TGTGCCAGCAGCTTGGTCAGGGGCTATGGCTACACCTTC	medium-sized	TRBV5-4	-	TRBJ1-2
CASSHGRGGGELFF	TGCGCCAGCAGCCACGGACGAGGGGGCGGGGAGCTGTTTTTT	few	TRBV4-3	-	TRBJ2-2
CASSQRTGELFF	TGTGCCAGCAGTCAAAGAACCGGGGAGCTGTTTTTT	-	TRBV6-6	-	TRBJ2-2
CASTEGGRAFF	TGTGCCAGCACCGAGGGGGGTAGAGCTTTCTTT	-	TRBV6-7	-	TRBJ1-1
CASQTRGGSYEQYF	TGTGCCAGCCAAACGAGGGGCGGGAGCTACGAGCAGTACTTC	-	TRBV10-3	TRBD2	TRBJ2-7
CASSLNPGLAGYEQYF	TGTGCCAGCAGCTTAAACCCGGGACTAGCGGGCTACGAGCAGTACTTC	medium-sized	TRBV5-5	TRBD2	TRBJ2-7
CASSSVRGGNQPQHF	TGTGCCAGCAGTTCGGTTAGGGGGGGAAATCAGCCCCAGCATTTT	-	TRBV6-9	-	TRBJ1-5
CASSSKSYEQYF	TGTGCCAGCAGTAGCAAGTCCTACGAGCAGTACTTC	-	TRBV6-6	-	TRBJ2-7
CASSYVTGETQYF	TGTGCCAGCAGTTACGTGACAGGGGAGACCCAGTACTTC	few	TRBV6-5	TRBD1	TRBJ2-5
CASSDSSGSYNEQFF	TGTGCCAGCAGTGACTCTAGCGGGAGTTACAATGAGCAGTTCTTC	few	TRBV6-4	TRBD2	TRBJ2-1
CASSLGPRTQYF	TGTGCCAGCAGCTTAGGGCCACGGACCCAGTACTTC	few	TRBV7-3	-	TRBJ2-5
CASATGGTEAFF	TGTGCCAGCGCCACAGGGGGCACTGAAGCTTTCTTT	few	TRBV6-6	TRBD1	TRBJ1-1
CASSLGAGTENYGYTF	TGTGCCAGCAGCTTGGGAGCCGGGACAGAAAATTATGGCTACACCTTC	-	TRBV11-2	TRBD1	TRBJ1-2
CASSPRQGRSYEQYF	TGTGCCAGCTCACCACGTCAGGGCCGTTCCTACGAGCAGTACTTC	-	TRBV18	-	TRBJ2-7
CASSLGWGTSNTGELFF	TGTGCCAGCAGCTTAGGATGGGGAACCTCGAACACCGGGGAGCTGTTTTTT	few	TRBV11-3	-	TRBJ2-2
CASSRGTDTQYF	TGCGCCAGCAGCAGGGGCACAGATACGCAGTATTTT	few	TRBV5-1	-	TRBJ2-3
CASRISGLSGELFF	TGTGCCAGCAGAATCTCGGGGCTATCAGGGGAGCTGTTTTTT	few	TRBV5-8	-	TRBJ2-2
CASSPWTGGQEQYF	TGTGCCAGCAGTCCTTGGACAGGGGGGCAAGAGCAGTACTTC	-	TRBV28	TRBD1	TRBJ2-7
CASGNSGANVLTF	TGTGCCAGTGGGAACTCTGGGGCCAACGTCCTGACTTTC	medium-sized	TRBV19	-	TRBJ2-6
CASSISRGVADSKHNEQFF	TGTGCCAGTAGTATTAGCAGGGGGGTAGCGGATAGTAAACACAATGAGCAGTTCTTC	-	TRBV19	-	TRBJ2-1
CASRLAGVDTQYF	TGTGCCAGCCGACTAGCGGGAGTAGATACGCAGTATTTT	-	TRBV6-6	TRBD2	TRBJ2-3
CASSQELPGLAGGMAYEQYF	TGTGCCAGCAGCCAGGAATTACCGGGACTAGCGGGAGGGATGGCCTACGAGCAGTACTTC	-	TRBV4-2	TRBD2	TRBJ2-7
CASSLAAGGSFEQYF	TGTGCCAGCAGCTTAGCGGCGGGAGGGTCTTTCGAGCAGTACTTC	few	TRBV7-2	TRBD2	TRBJ2-7